The clone carrying this T cell receptor beta chain was counted many times. Its cognate antigen is unknown. Breast cancer patients provided tissue from their axillary draining lymph nodes. This sample was taken from a study of breast tumors, draining lymph nodes, adjacent tissues. Study-level results: Tumor and nontumor repertoires were significantly more similar in luminal-like than in basal-like breast cancer. Tumor TCR diversity was below lymph nodes but above nontumor tissue.

Germline-derived CDR1 and CDR2 are SGHRS and YFSETQ. The CDR3 is made up of 17 amino acids. V was clipped by 4 bases and J by 4 bases; unmatched bases: 14. One entry per CDR3 protein, called by TCRdb with MiXCR from the multiplex PCR reads. The data contain about 230,000 distinct CDR3 sequences, 32% of them singletons. The chain carries TRBV5-1 and TRBJ2-1; TRBD2 agrees at 7 bases. Material for sequencing was axillary lymph node tissue. The receptor was derived from a female donor with breast cancer. Some clones in this sample may be carry-over from other donors' samples. The CDR3 DNA follows: TGCGCCAGCAGCCCCCCCCGGCTAGCGGACCTATACAATGAGCAGTTCTTC. Its protein product is CASSPPRLADLYNEQFF.